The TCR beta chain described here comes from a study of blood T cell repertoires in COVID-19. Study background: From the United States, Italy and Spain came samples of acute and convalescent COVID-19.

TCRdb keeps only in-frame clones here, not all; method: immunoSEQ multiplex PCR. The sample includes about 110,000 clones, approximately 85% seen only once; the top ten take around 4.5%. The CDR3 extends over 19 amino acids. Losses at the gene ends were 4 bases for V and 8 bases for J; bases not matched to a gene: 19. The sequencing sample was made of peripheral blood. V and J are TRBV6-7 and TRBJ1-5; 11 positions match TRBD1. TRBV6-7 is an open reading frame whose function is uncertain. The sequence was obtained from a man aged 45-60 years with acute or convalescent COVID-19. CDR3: CASSSNRDRGWEQTKPQHF. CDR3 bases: TGTGCCAGCAGTTCCAACCGGGACAGGGGGTGGGAACAAACGAAGCCCCAGCATTTT.